This paragraph covers one TCR beta chain sequence. What it binds is unknown. A far larger clone differs by one base, so this is likely a read error. The sample is drawn from a study of read filtering for tumor transcriptome and immune sequencing. Study in general: Revised staging placed fewer than ten patients in R-ISS I, some 17 in II, roughly 7 in III. TCR-mapped reads were about 4.05 to 11 million with IR-seq versus about 85 to 1,300 with RNA-seq. Study-level points and caveats: Sorted CD138-negative bone marrow cells were not purified T cells.

Germline CDR1 is SGHVS and CDR2 is FNYEAQ. The V gene lost 0 bases and the J gene lost 2 bases, with 8 bases spanning the gap. This CDR3 is 14 amino acids long. The library was built from 400 ng RNA with molecular barcoded adaptors for alpha/delta and beta/gamma chains. TCRdb fed the reads into MiXCR, producing one record per CDR3 protein. The table lists fewer than 90,000 distinct CDR3 sequences, over 9% of them singletons. The TCR originated in a donor at least 40 years old with multiple myeloma. The chain has TRBV7-6 and TRBJ2-7; D possibly corresponds to TRBD2 (6 bases). The sequenced sample was a population of CD138-negative cells sorted from bone marrow. CDR3 amino acids: CASSLARTTYEQYF. The CDR3 DNA is TGTGCCAGCAGCTTAGCCCGGACTACCTACGAGCAGTACTTC.